One sample yielded the 12 T cell receptor beta chains listed below, sequenced in a study of T cell responses to AZD1222 COVID-19 vaccine. Data came from immunoSEQ multiplex PCR; TCRdb stores just in-frame clones and leaves some out. The sample lists approximately 100,000 clones; around nine tenths were seen once. Material: peripheral blood, obtained on day 0 of AZD1222 vaccination. These receptors came from an adult in good health.

The V gene is TRBV7-9, the J gene TRBJ2-7; TRBD1 matches 7 bases. The germline gives CDR1 SEHNR, CDR2 FQNEAQ (reference sequence). Losses at the gene ends were 4 bases for V and 0 bases for J; bases not matched to a gene: 3. This CDR3 region has 14 residues. The CDR3 spells CASSSDRFSYEQYF. The DNA for the CDR3 is TGTGCCAGCAGCTCGGACAGGTTCTCCTACGAGCAGTACTTC.

The chain couples TRBV27 to TRBJ1-6; 8 bases fit TRBD1. CDR1 is MNHEY, CDR2 SMNVEV, per germline (reference sequence). With 5 bases clipped from V and 7 bases from J, the junction kept 13 bases outside the gene matches. The length of the CDR3 is 17 residues. CDR3 amino acids: CASSPPPGRDRNSPLHF. For the CDR3, the DNA is TGTGCCAGCAGTCCCCCCCCGGGTAGGGACAGGAATTCACCCCTCCACTTT.

This chain links TRBV10-3 with TRBJ2-2, with 10 positions matching TRBD1. The CDR3 sequence is 16 residues long. The germline CDR1 and CDR2 sequences are ENHRY and SYGVKD. The J segment lost 4 bases and the V segment lost 9 bases, leaving 11 bases of the junction unmatched. This CDR3 reads CAIPSRQGAITGELFF. The CDR3 DNA is TGTGCCATTCCGAGTCGACAGGGGGCGATCACCGGGGAGCTGTTTTTT.

The chain combines TRBV7-9 with TRBJ2-2, with TRBD1 as a possible D gene (5 bases). Trimming stripped 5 bases from V and 5 bases from J, with 9 bases between. CDR3 length: 13 residues. Per the germline V gene, CDR1 is SEHNR and CDR2 is FQNEAQ (reference sequence). The CDR3 spells CASSIGVTGELFF. Written as DNA, the CDR3 is TGTGCCAGCAGCATAGGGGTTACCGGGGAGCTGTTTTTT. Combining the CDR3 with reference TRBV7-9 and TRBJ2-2 gives the whole variable domain DTGVSQNPRHKITKRGQNVTFRCDPISEHNRLYWYRQTLGQGPEFLTYFQNEAQLEKSRLLSDRFSAERPKGSFSTLEIQRTEQGDSAMYLCASSIGVTGELFFGEGSRLTVL.

This chain uses TRBV6-2 or TRBV6-3 with TRBJ2-3; no reliable D call. Germline lookup yields CDR1 MNHEY and CDR2 SVGEGT. The CDR3 is 14 amino acids. Trimming left V 5 bases short and J 2 bases short, with 11 bases between. CDR3 amino acids: CASSPLSATDTQYF. The DNA of the CDR3 is TGTGCCAGCAGTCCCCTTTCGGCCACAGATACGCAGTATTTT.

This chain uses TRBV19 with TRBJ1-5; D is ambiguous. V lost 7 bases and J 1 base, leaving 14 bases between the germline ends. CDR3 length: 15 residues. Germline assignment: CDR1 LNHDA and CDR2 SQIVND (reference sequence). CDR3 coding DNA: TGTGCCAGTATCCAAGGGCGGAGGAGCAATCAGCCCCAGCATTTT. It is translated as CASIQGRRSNQPQHF.

V gene TRBV9 combines with J gene TRBJ2-7; no definite D call. Germline V gene lookup returns CDR1 SGDLS and CDR2 YYNGEE. The CDR3 length is 13 residues. V was pared by 0 bases and J by 3 bases, with 7 bases between. The CDR3 DNA reads as TGTGCCAGCAGCGTAGGGAGCAGCTACGAGCAGTACTTC. Translation gives CASSVGSSYEQYF.

The chain combines TRBV6-5 with TRBJ2-5, with 16 nucleotides matching TRBD2. The germline CDR1 and CDR2 sequences are MNHEY and SVGAGI. The CDR3 sequence is 15 residues long. J gave up 9 bases and V 6 bases, and 7 bases lay outside the gene matches. As DNA, the CDR3 is TGTGCCAGCAGCCACCCCGGGACTAGCGGGGGGGCCCAGTACTTC. It encodes CASSHPGTSGGAQYF.

The chain uses TRBV4-2 and TRBJ1-3; D ambiguous. V shed 1 base and J shed 0 bases, with 7 bases lying between them. The germline V gene encodes CDR1 LGHNA and CDR2 YNFKEQ. This CDR3 comprises 15 residues. The CDR3 nucleotides read TGTGCCAGCAGCCAAGGTCTGTCCTCTGGAAACACCATATATTTT. It yields the protein CASSQGLSSGNTIYF.

This chain connects TRBV6-2 or TRBV6-3 to TRBJ1-6; D is ambiguous. Trimming removed 6 bases from V and 10 bases from J, with 13 bases in between. The germline V gene has CDR1 MNHEY and CDR2 SVGEGT. This CDR3 region has 13 residues. DNA of the CDR3: TGTGCCAGCAGCCCAAACACGGGATCACCCCTCCACTTT. It specifies CASSPNTGSPLHF.

The chain employs TRBV29-1 and TRBJ1-2; the D is unclear. This CDR3 is built from 13 residues. Trimming left V 3 bases short and J 8 bases short, with 16 bases between. CDR1 and CDR2 (germline): SQVTM, ANQGSEA. CDR3 sequence: CSVETLVFGGYTF. The CDR3 coding sequence is TGCAGCGTTGAGACGTTGGTTTTCGGCGGCTACACCTTC. Variable domain in full (rest from reference TRBV29-1 and TRBJ1-2): SAVISQKPSRDICQRGTSLTIQCQVDSQVTMMFWYRQQPGQSLTLIATANQGSEATYESGFVIDKFPISRPNLTFSTLTVSNMSPEDSSIYLCSVETLVFGGYTFGSGTRLTVV.

CDR3 sequence (DNA): TGTGCCTGGAGTCGGGACAGCTTTTCCACCTTC. Its translation: CAWSRDSFSTF. The chain carries TRBV30 and TRBJ1-2, with 7 bases that match TRBD1. This CDR3 comprises 11 residues. Germline loops: CDR1 GTSNPN, CDR2 SVGIG (reference sequence). Losses at the gene ends were 2 bases for V and 13 bases for J; bases not matched to a gene: 7.